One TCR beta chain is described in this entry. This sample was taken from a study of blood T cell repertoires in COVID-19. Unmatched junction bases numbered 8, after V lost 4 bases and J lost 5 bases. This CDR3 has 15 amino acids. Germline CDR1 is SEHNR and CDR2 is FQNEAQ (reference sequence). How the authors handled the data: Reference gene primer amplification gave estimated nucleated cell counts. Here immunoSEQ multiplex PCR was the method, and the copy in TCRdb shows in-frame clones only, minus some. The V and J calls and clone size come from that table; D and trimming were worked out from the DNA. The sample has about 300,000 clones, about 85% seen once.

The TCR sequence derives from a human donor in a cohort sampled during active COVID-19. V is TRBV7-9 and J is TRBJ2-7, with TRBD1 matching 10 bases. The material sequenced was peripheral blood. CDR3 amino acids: CASSSPGQGSNEQYF. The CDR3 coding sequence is TGTGCCAGCAGCTCCCCGGGACAGGGGAGCAACGAGCAGTACTTC.